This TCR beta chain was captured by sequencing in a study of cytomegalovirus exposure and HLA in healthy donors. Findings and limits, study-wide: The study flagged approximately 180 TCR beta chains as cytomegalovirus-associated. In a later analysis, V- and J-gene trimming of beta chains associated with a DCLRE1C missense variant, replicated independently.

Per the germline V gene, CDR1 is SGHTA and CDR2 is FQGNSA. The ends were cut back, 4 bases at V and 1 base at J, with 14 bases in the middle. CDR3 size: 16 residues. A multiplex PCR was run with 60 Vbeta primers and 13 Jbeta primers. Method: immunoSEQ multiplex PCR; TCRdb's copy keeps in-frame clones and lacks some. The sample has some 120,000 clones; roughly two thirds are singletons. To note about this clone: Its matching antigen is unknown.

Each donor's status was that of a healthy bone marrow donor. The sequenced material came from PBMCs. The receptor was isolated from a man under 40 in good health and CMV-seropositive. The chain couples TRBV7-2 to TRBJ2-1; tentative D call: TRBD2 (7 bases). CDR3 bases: TGTGCCAGCAGCTCAAACGGGGGGCGATCCTACAATGAGCAGTTCTTC. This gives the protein CASSSNGGRSYNEQFF.